Sequencing of this TCR beta chain was carried out in a study of T cell repertoires in cytomegalovirus infection. Study as a whole: Researchers turned to recently identified HLA-C-restricted CMV epitopes as well as well-studied HLA-B-restricted ones. Whole-study results and caveats: Cumulative public TCR beta family frequency identified CMV carriers with the relevant HLA.

TCRdb re-analysed the reads in MiXCR, keeping a single row per CDR3 protein. In the table there are around 770,000 distinct CDR3 sequences, roughly 29% of which are singletons. This clonotype has more than one count but fewer than ten. Its antigen is currently unknown. V lost 5 bases, J lost 3 bases, and 5 bases stayed unmatched. The germline V gene has CDR1 SGHVS and CDR2 FNYEAQ. CDR3 length: 14 residues. This TCR came from a human donor in good health (CMV status not recorded). Some clones in this sample may be carry-over from other donors' samples. The chain has TRBV7-6 and TRBJ2-7, with TRBD1 matching over 9 bases. The input for sequencing was cultured CD8+ T cells from PBMCs, taken from culture after CMV antigen stimulation. For the CDR3, the DNA is TGTGCCAGCAGCACCCTGACAGGGGGCTACGAGCAGTACTTC. This sequence encodes CASSTLTGGYEQYF.